Listed below are T cell receptor beta chains from one sample, sequenced in a study of metastatic and nonmetastatic thyroid tumors. TCRdb re-called the PCR reads via MiXCR. The sample holds about 31,000 clones, approximately 20% seen once. The sequenced material came from blood. These receptors all stem from a female donor with papillary thyroid cancer or a benign thyroid nodule (not recorded which). Some clones in this sample may be carry-over from other donors' samples. Each CDR3 is given with its conserved first and last residue. D genes are given only for firm matches.

>-|TRBJ2-7|TRBV20-1
CSARDGEGIPYEQYF
>-|TRBJ2-3|TRBV6-2/TRBV6-3
CASSYYTDTQYF
>-|TRBJ2-7|TRBV19
CATKVTGSTYEQYF
>TRBD1|TRBJ1-2|TRBV16
CASSRPGQGIWANYGYIF
>-|TRBJ2-1|TRBV29-1
CSVRQGFRSYNEQFF
>-|TRBJ1-2|TRBV7-2
CASSLEPEYGYTF
>-|TRBJ2-7|TRBV7-2
CASSLNYEQYF
>-|TRBJ1-6|TRBV20-1
CSARETQGSNSPLHF
>TRBD1|TRBJ2-7|TRBV24-1
CATSDPRQGEYEQYF
>-|TRBJ2-7|TRBV20-1
CSAHDPAGSYEQYF
>-|TRBJ1-1|TRBV5-1
CASSLGPAGRTTVSEAFF
>-|TRBJ1-3|TRBV4-1
CASSLNAQSSGNTIYF
>TRBD1|TRBJ1-6|TRBV7-3
CASSLSGQGTQSRYNSPLHF
>-|TRBJ1-2|TRBV9
CASSVEGRAYGYTF
>-|TRBJ2-1|TRBV11-2
CASSPRVGGGSENEQFF
>-|TRBJ2-7|TRBV30
CAWSVTTSPRPYF
>TRBD2|TRBJ2-7|TRBV7-8
CASSRSTGLAGGPYEQYF
>-|TRBJ1-5|TRBV4-3
CASSQDFSLPNQPQHF
>-|TRBJ1-2|TRBV27
CASSLSASYGYTF
>TRBD2|TRBJ2-7|TRBV3-1
CASSQDGTAWGGYEQYF
>TRBD1|TRBJ1-3|TRBV6-1
CASSRDRDSPGNTIYF
>TRBD2|TRBJ2-2|TRBV20-1
CSARDGGGGTGELFF
>-|TRBJ2-1|TRBV20-1
CSVWLAEGDEQFF
>TRBD1|TRBJ1-5|TRBV3-1
CASSPLGQGAQPQHF
>-|TRBJ2-7|TRBV4-1
CASSQGQGNGEQYF
>-|TRBJ1-5|TRBV6-1
CASREQTGNNQPQHF
>-|TRBJ2-3|TRBV28
CASSLRGAPGADTQYF
>-|TRBJ1-2|TRBV10-2
CASSEDRLGYTF
>TRBD2|TRBJ2-2|TRBV6-1
CASRTSGGYTGELFF
>-|TRBJ1-1|TRBV6-2/TRBV6-3
CASKGHMNTEAFF
>-|TRBJ2-1|TRBV19
CASSIPARLSGEQFF
>-|TRBJ1-6|TRBV11-1
CASSPRMRMENSPLHF
>TRBD1|TRBJ1-1|TRBV4-2
CASSQTSDRVDGEAFF
>TRBD2|TRBJ2-2|TRBV10-3
CAISLRGLATDTGQLFF
>-|TRBJ2-7|TRBV5-1
CASSLGHEQYF
>TRBD1|TRBJ2-1|TRBV7-9
CASIPDRATYNEQFF
>-|TRBJ1-2|TRBV6-2/TRBV6-3
CASSSSGHRGYTF
>-|TRBJ2-7|TRBV4-1
CASSQEPGPTYEQYF
>-|TRBJ2-1|TRBV20-1
CSARDIVSGDEQFF
>TRBD1|TRBJ2-7|TRBV2
CASTRQGYEQYF
>-|TRBJ2-7|TRBV20-1
CSARVARRYEQYF
>-|TRBJ1-4|TRBV19
CASSSQTTNEKLFF
>TRBD1|TRBJ1-2|TRBV12-3/TRBV12-4
CASSSRQGNFYGYTF
>TRBD1|TRBJ1-2|TRBV4-3
CASSQGRQGGDGYTF
>-|TRBJ1-1|TRBV18
CASSPPVSGDTEAFF
>-|TRBJ2-5|TRBV11-2
CASSEQGLRETQYF
>-|TRBJ1-2|TRBV7-8
CASSSDNDVATYGYTF
>-|TRBJ2-2|TRBV30
CAWRGKGTGGELFF
>TRBD1|TRBJ1-6|TRBV5-1
CASSRTGTGDLSYNSPLHF
>TRBD1|TRBJ1-2|TRBV19
CASSPQGGRDGYGYTF
>-|TRBJ2-7|TRBV12-3/TRBV12-4
CASSWSSYPYEQYF
>-|TRBJ1-2|TRBV5-4
CASSLVEGYGYTF
>-|TRBJ2-1|TRBV6-1
CASMEGFSSYNEQFF
>-|TRBJ2-7|TRBV4-1
CASSQDRRLFYEQYF
>-|TRBJ1-2|TRBV6-1
CASSADSLYGYTF
>TRBD2|TRBJ2-5|TRBV20-1
CSARVTERGGLRETQYF
>TRBD2|TRBJ2-5|TRBV11-2
CASSLDRGGLRETQYF
>-|TRBJ2-1|TRBV7-2
CASSVGGTRSYNEQFF